These 20 T cell receptor beta chains were all obtained from the same sample, sequenced in a study of shared clonotypes between healthy human individuals. TCRdb's table, derived via immunoSEQ multiplex PCR, lists solely in-frame clones and lacks some. There are approximately 2,000,000 clones in the sample; approximately 90% occur only once, and 0.37% lies in the top ten. The sample consisted of naive CD4+ T cells from PBMCs. Subset denoted: CD45RA+ positively selected. Receptors originate from a man between 18 and 29 years old in good health. Some clones in this sample may be carry-over from other donors' samples.

The rearrangement joins TRBV14 to TRBJ2-1, with 9 bases lining up with TRBD2. V lost 3 bases, J lost 7 bases, and 13 bases stayed unmatched. This CDR3 is built from 17 residues. From germline, CDR1 is SGHDN and CDR2 FVKESK. This chain's CDR3 is CASSHFLSREGGNEQFF. The CDR3 DNA sequence: TGTGCCAGCAGCCACTTCCTCTCGCGGGAGGGCGGGAATGAGCAGTTCTTC.

The chain combines TRBV11-3 with TRBJ2-1; TRBD2 agrees at 7 bases. Unmatched junction bases numbered 11, after V lost 3 bases and J lost 9 bases. The germline V gene encodes CDR1 SGHNT and CDR2 YENEEA. This CDR3 spans 15 amino acids. CDR3 residues: CASSFGGAGYGEQFF. The DNA of the CDR3 is TGTGCCAGCAGCTTCGGGGGAGCGGGATACGGTGAGCAGTTCTTC.

The chain recombines TRBV5-1 with TRBJ2-1, with D possibly TRBD2 on 6 matching bases. From germline, CDR1 is SGHRS and CDR2 YFSETQ. The ends were cut back, 0 bases at V and 5 bases at J, with 15 bases in the middle. This CDR3 contains 16 residues. As DNA, the CDR3 is TGCGCCAGCAGCTTGGGGGTGGCGGGGCTGGACAATGAGCAGTTCTTC. Its translation is CASSLGVAGLDNEQFF.

CDR3 nucleotides: TGCAGCGCCCATGGGGGCGGGGATGAAGCTTTCTTT. The encoded protein is CSAHGGGDEAFF. The rearrangement joins TRBV29-1 to TRBJ1-1, with TRBD1 as a possible D gene (6 bases). Trimming cost V 7 bases and J 7 bases, with 16 bases left between them. The CDR3 has 12 amino acids. Looked up from germline, CDR1 is SQVTM and CDR2 is ANQGSEA.

The chain combines TRBV5-1 with TRBJ2-3; D gene unclear. V was clipped by 2 bases and J by 2 bases, with 30 bases between them. Germline V gene sequence: CDR1 SGHRS, CDR2 YFSETQ. This CDR3 is built from 21 residues. CDR3 bases: TGCGCCAGCAGCTTTTGGTTCCATGGGGAAAAGGAATGGGCCGCCACAGATACGCAGTATTTT. This translates into CASSFWFHGEKEWAATDTQYF.

Points on this clone: The sample contains more than one DNA sequence encoding this CDR3. This chain joins TRBV19 and TRBJ2-5; no clear D. CDR1 is LNHDA and CDR2 is SQIVND in the germline V gene (reference sequence). Trimming stripped 10 bases from V and 5 bases from J, with 2 bases between. The CDR3 sequence is 8 residues long. CDR3 in amino acids: CAKETQYF. CDR3 nucleotide sequence: TGTGCCAAGGAGACCCAGTACTTC.

The rearrangement uses TRBV27 and TRBJ2-1, with D perhaps given as TRBD1 or TRBD2 (5 bases each). V was trimmed by 4 bases and J by 0 bases, leaving 13 bases between them. Per the germline V gene, CDR1 is MNHEY and CDR2 is SMNVEV (reference sequence). The CDR3 has 16 residues. The CDR3 coding sequence is TGTGCCAGCAGTTCCCGACAGACTACCTCCTACAATGAGCAGTTCTTC. Protein: CASSSRQTTSYNEQFF.

This chain joins TRBV5-8 and TRBJ1-2, with D unclear. Trimming removed 2 bases at V and 8 bases at J, with 13 bases between. CDR1 is SGHTS, CDR2 YDEGEE, per germline. The CDR3 is 13 residues long. The CDR3 DNA sequence: TGTGCCAGCAGCTTTCAGGCCTTGGGGGGCTACACCTTC. As protein: CASSFQALGGYTF. Drawing the rest from reference TRBV5-8 and TRBJ1-2, the complete variable domain is EAGVTQSPTHLIKTRGQQATLRCSPISGHTSVYWYQQALGLGLQFLLWYDEGEERNRGNFPPRFSGRQFPNYSSELNVNALELEDSALYLCASSFQALGGYTFGSGTRLTVV.

This chain joins TRBV27 and TRBJ2-7, with TRBD2 matching over 13 bases. Looked up from germline, CDR1 is MNHEY and CDR2 is SMNVEV (reference sequence). J was trimmed by 4 bases and V by 2 bases; bases with no gene match: 8. This CDR3 region has 17 residues. In nucleotides, the CDR3 is TGTGCCAGCAGTTTAAGCCCTGGACTAGCGGGAGTATACGAGCAGTACTTC. Protein product: CASSLSPGLAGVYEQYF.

The V and J genes are TRBV11-2 and TRBJ1-2; tentative D call: TRBD1 (6 bases). Germline V CDR1 and CDR2: SGHAT, FQNNGV. V lost 5 bases and J 3 bases, leaving 19 bases between the germline ends. The CDR3 consists of 16 residues. The CDR3 region has the DNA TGTGCCAGCAGCCCAATGGGGGGGGCAGACTACTATGGCTACACCTTC. It specifies CASSPMGGADYYGYTF. The full variable domain, with the rest looked up from reference TRBV11-2 and TRBJ1-2, is EAGVAQSPRYKIIEKRQSVAFWCNPISGHATLYWYQQILGQGPKLLIQFQNNGVVDDSQLPKDRFSAERLKGVDSTLKIQPAKLEDSAVYLCASSPMGGADYYGYTFGSGTRLTVV.

The rearrangement uses TRBV7-2 and TRBJ2-7; 14 bases agree with TRBD2. Looked up from germline, CDR1 is SGHTA and CDR2 is FQGNSA. This CDR3 has 13 amino acids. The V gene end was trimmed by 3 bases and the J gene end by 12 bases; junction bases not matched to a gene: 4. CDR3 bases: TGTGCCAGCAGCTTGACTAGCGGGAGGGCCTTGTACTTC. Protein sequence: CASSLTSGRALYF.

V and J are TRBV28 and TRBJ2-4; the D gene is possibly TRBD2 (6 bases). The length of the CDR3 is 16 residues. V was trimmed by 5 bases and J by 0 bases, leaving 14 bases between them. Germline-derived CDR1 and CDR2 are MDHEN and SYDVKM. The DNA of the CDR3 is TGTGCCAGCAGTGGATGGAGGGATCAAGCCAAAAACATTCAGTACTTC. Protein sequence: CASSGWRDQAKNIQYF. Full variable domain (remainder filled in from reference TRBV28 and TRBJ2-4): DVKVTQSSRYLVKRTGEKVFLECVQDMDHENMFWYRQDPGLGLRLIYFSYDVKMKEKGDIPEGYSVSREKKERFSLILESASTNQTSMYLCASSGWRDQAKNIQYFGAGTRLSVL.

The chain couples TRBV28 to TRBJ1-2; D remains ambiguous. V was pared by 3 bases and J by 2 bases, with 13 bases between. The length of the CDR3 is 15 residues. The germline CDR1 and CDR2 sequences are MDHEN and SYDVKM. CDR3 region: CASSFSTAENYGYTF. CDR3 sequence (DNA): TGTGCCAGCAGTTTTTCGACGGCAGAGAACTATGGCTACACCTTC.

The V gene is TRBV4-3, the J gene TRBJ2-3, with D uncertain. V was trimmed by 3 bases and J by 5 bases, leaving 12 bases between them. This CDR3 has 14 residues. In germline, CDR1 is LGHNA, CDR2 YSLEER. CDR3 sequence reads: CASSQPDGQDTQYF. The CDR3 DNA reads TGCGCCAGCAGCCAGCCGGATGGTCAAGATACGCAGTATTTT.

The chain is built from TRBV18 and TRBJ2-5; tentatively, D is TRBD1 (7 bases). The germline V and J ends were trimmed by 0 bases and 5 bases, with 13 bases remaining between them. CDR1 and CDR2 (germline): KGHSH, LQKENI. This CDR3 spans 15 amino acids. The CDR3 DNA follows: TGTGCCAGCTCACCACCTTCCAGGGGGGCTGAGACCCAGTACTTC. Translated: CASSPPSRGAETQYF.

As concerns this clone: Other DNA variants within this sample encode the same CDR3. CDR3 bases: TGTGCCAGCAGCTTACTTTACGAGCAGTACTTC. Protein: CASSLLYEQYF. The chain joins TRBV2 to TRBJ2-7, with unresolved D. This CDR3 has 11 amino acids. Germline assignment: CDR1 SNHLY and CDR2 FYNNEI. The V gene lost 6 bases and the J gene lost 4 bases, with 7 bases spanning the gap.

V usage is TRBV2 and J usage is TRBJ2-1; no clear D. CDR1 SNHLY and CDR2 FYNNEI come from the germline V gene. V was trimmed by 5 bases and J by 8 bases, leaving 13 bases between them. The CDR3 covers 13 residues. CDR3 amino acids: CASSSEVGHEQFF. The CDR3 DNA sequence: TGTGCCAGCAGTAGCGAAGTCGGCCATGAGCAGTTCTTC.

The chain joins TRBV6-9 to TRBJ1-4; D is undetermined. V lost 5 bases and J 0 bases, leaving 28 bases between the germline ends. CDR1 MNHGY and CDR2 SVAAGI come from the germline V gene. This CDR3 is built from 21 residues. CDR3 bases: TGTGCCAGCAGTCCGTTCCTGGATGGGTTAAAACGGAAAGCAACTAATGAAAAACTGTTTTTT. Residues: CASSPFLDGLKRKATNEKLFF.

With regard to this clone: Other nucleotide sequences from this sample produce the same CDR3. V is TRBV5-1 and J is TRBJ2-7, with D maybe TRBD2 (5 bases). Germline assignment: CDR1 SGHRS and CDR2 YFSETQ. Trimming shortened V by 0 bases and J by 3 bases, and 10 bases separated the two germline ends. This CDR3 region has 14 residues. The CDR3 here is CASSLGGSLYEQYF. CDR3 sequence (DNA): TGCGCCAGCAGCTTGGGAGGGTCTCTCTACGAGCAGTACTTC. The full variable domain, rest sourced from reference TRBV5-1 and TRBJ2-7, is KAGVTQTPRYLIKTRGQQVTLSCSPISGHRSVSWYQQTPGQGLQFLFEYFSETQRNKGNFPGRFSGRQFSNSRSEMNVSTLELGDSALYLCASSLGGSLYEQYFGPGTRLTVT.

J is TRBJ1-4 and V is TRBV25-1; D not resolved. V was trimmed by 5 bases and J by 5 bases, leaving 12 bases between them. In germline, CDR1 is MGHDK, CDR2 SYGVNS. CDR3 length equals 14 residues. The CDR3 DNA reads TGTGCCAGCAGTACACCCTCCATGAATGAAAAACTGTTTTTT. It encodes CASSTPSMNEKLFF.